Detailed here is one T cell receptor (beta chain). Its antigen remains unidentified. There are no base qualities to consult, and no much larger clone falls within one base. The CDR3, cysteine through phenylalanine, is 14 amino acids long. Here the CDR3 DNA is all that survives: 42 bases in frame from base 1. For CDR1 and CDR2, the germline V gene lists SNHLY and FYNNEI. V drops 8 bases and J drops 0 bases, leaving 11 bases in between. This sample was taken from a study of blood T cell repertoires in COVID-19 (dated by TCRdb to the early 2020s). Some background on the complete study: Samples covering the acute and convalescent phases of COVID-19 were provided by collaborators in the United States, Italy and Spain. The prospective study material was composed of cDNA or gDNA derived from T cells, B-cell-depleted T cells, or PBMCs. Deeply sampled blood TCRbeta repertoires from subjects exposed to, actively infected with, or recovered from COVID-19 were included in the dataset. The repertoires were released in a freely available public database meant as a resource for research on the immune response to SARS-CoV-2. Samples were obtained from the ongoing ImmuneRACE study (first 160 participants) and from over a thousand subjects provided by 6 global collaborators. Sample metadata almost always included a de-identified subject ID, COVID-19 status, age in years and sex. Where available, HLA class I and class II types were taken from metadata supplied by the sample provider and were not determined by assay-based typing.

Study-wide conclusions, independent of this receptor: The amount of clinical and demographic metadata varied by source and participant and was provided uncurated.

TCRbeta CDR3 regions were amplified from genomic DNA using the immunoSEQ Assay, a bias-controlled multiplex PCR. In the paper's pipeline: The number of nucleated cells in each sample was estimated from the amplification of reference gene primers within the assay. To quantify the absolute abundance of each unique TCRbeta CDR3 rearrangement, sequence reads were collapsed and filtered. For each sample, productive Simpson clonality was calculated as the square root of Simpson's diversity index across productive rearrangements. TCRdb took over this immuneACCESS table, retaining in-frame rearrangements with V and J assigned. Such tables are incomplete; in checked studies, under half of the missing clones stem from an unresolved V gene, and the remainder is unexplained. V and J calls plus clone size are reproduced from that table; the DNA served to infer D and trimming. The sample profile shows 150,000 to 200,000 clones; 86% of them were found once. In total, the top ten clones hold around 21% of the sample.

Each collaborating institution followed its own protocols to collect whole blood in K2EDTA tubes. For TCRbeta analysis, collaborators shipped samples in one of three forms: frozen whole blood, isolated PBMCs, or DNA extracted from either of those sample types. The receptor was isolated from a man in his 70s with active or convalescent COVID-19. The sequence links TRBV2 to TRBJ1-5; the D gene identity is not certain. The specimen was peripheral blood. The CDR3 reads as follows: CASGGLDSNQPQHF. Here is the DNA: TGTGCCAGCGGCGGACTGGATAGCAATCAGCCCCAGCATTTT.